The 14 T cell receptor beta chains in this list originate from one sample, sequenced in a study of post-analysis software for immune sequencing data (dated by TCRdb to about 2015). Summary of the overall study and its limitations: Significantly higher frequencies in patients than in controls were found for five or six TRBV segments, including TRBV5-6, TRBV5-1 and TRBV20-1.

For these receptors, no antigen is known. Libraries were constructed by PCR. TCRdb names Illumina HiSeq 2500 as the instrument used. To reduce PCR and sequencing biases, unique molecular identifiers were incorporated into the TCR beta cDNA libraries. TCRdb took the public reads, trimmed them with fastp at Q25, ran MiXCR for clone calling and kept in-frame beta chains. Rows merge per CDR3 protein into single entries with the most common DNA and genes. A total of about 620,000 distinct CDR3 sequences appear in this sample, roughly 40% of them only once. 1.5% to 2% of the sample belongs to the ten largest clones. The sample consisted of blood. The receptors originated from a girl aged 10 to 17 with multiple sclerosis.

A few counts support this clonotype. The chain joins TRBV5-1 to TRBJ1-2, with TRBD1 matching over 10 bases. J was trimmed by 7 bases and V by 2 bases; bases with no gene match: 5. Looked up from germline, CDR1 is SGHRS and CDR2 is YFSETQ. The length of the CDR3 is 14 residues. The CDR3 DNA is TGCGCCAGCAGCTTCGGGACAGGGGATATTGGCTACACCTTC. This translates into CASSFGTGDIGYTF.

This clonotype has a handful of counts. The V and J genes are TRBV10-3 and TRBJ1-6, with TRBD1 as a possible D gene (6 bases). V lost 3 bases to trimming and J lost 1 base, with 10 bases between them. The CDR3 has 16 amino acids. Germline assignment: CDR1 ENHRY and CDR2 SYGVKD. CDR3 sequence reads: CAISDRGGSYNSPLHF. DNA for the CDR3: TGTGCCATCAGTGACAGGGGTGGTTCCTATAATTCACCCCTCCACTTT.

This clonotype was seen repeatedly, ten times or more. The J gene is TRBJ2-7, the V gene TRBV29-1; 7 bases map to TRBD1. Unmatched junction bases numbered 3, after V lost 7 bases and J lost 3 bases. The CDR3 totals 11 residues. Germline CDR1 reads SQVTM; CDR2 reads ANQGSEA. The DNA of the CDR3 is TGCAGCGGCCGGACAGGCTACGAGCAGTACTTC. This gives the protein CSGRTGYEQYF.

This clonotype was picked up a small number of times. This chain connects TRBV5-1 to TRBJ2-6; D ambiguous. Germline V CDR1 and CDR2: SGHRS, YFSETQ. The CDR3 covers 16 residues. Trimming left V 4 bases short and J 4 bases short, with 15 bases between. DNA of the CDR3: TGCGCCAGCAGCCGAATACCAACCCCCGGGGCCAACGTCCTGACTTTC. It encodes CASSRIPTPGANVLTF.

This clonotype has a handful of counts. This chain uses TRBV5-1 with TRBJ2-5, with D uncertain. V gave up 1 base and J gave up 3 bases, with 7 bases separating them. CDR3 length equals 13 residues. In germline, CDR1 is SGHRS, CDR2 YFSETQ. The CDR3 nucleotides are TGCGCCAGCAGCTTGCAAGTGGAAGAGACCCAGTACTTC. It encodes CASSLQVEETQYF. Full variable domain (rest looked up from reference TRBV5-1 and TRBJ2-5): KAGVTQTPRYLIKTRGQQVTLSCSPISGHRSVSWYQQTPGQGLQFLFEYFSETQRNKGNFPGRFSGRQFSNSRSEMNVSTLELGDSALYLCASSLQVEETQYFGPGTRLLVL.

The count of this clonotype is one. An end of the junction differs from the germline gene, which may be a read error. This chain joins TRBV5-1 and TRBJ2-1; D is possibly TRBD1 (5 bases). CDR3 length: 17 amino acids. Looked up from germline, CDR1 is SGHRS and CDR2 is YFSETQ. The CDR3 sequence is CVSSLQGALTSYNEQFF. The CDR3 DNA is TGCGTCAGCAGCTTGCAGGGTGCCTTAACCTCCTACAATGAGCAGTTCTTC. Full variable domain (outside the CDR3, taken from reference TRBV5-1 and TRBJ2-1): KAGVTQTPRYLIKTRGQQVTLSCSPISGHRSVSWYQQTPGQGLQFLFEYFSETQRNKGNFPGRFSGRQFSNSRSEMNVSTLELGDSALYLCVSSLQGALTSYNEQFFGPGTRLTVL.

This clonotype was observed a few times. A read error is possible here, since a much larger clone lies one base away. CDR3 DNA sequence: TGTGCCAGCAGTTGGACAGGCCACGAGCAGTACTTC. Encoded protein: CASSWTGHEQYF. The chain joins TRBV6-2 or TRBV6-3 to TRBJ2-7, with 7 bases matching TRBD1. This CDR3 has 12 residues. The junction had 2 bases not matched to a gene; V was cut back by 4 bases and J by 5 bases. Germline CDR1 is MNHEY and CDR2 is SVGEGT.

This clonotype was seen a handful of times. The chain links TRBV5-1 to TRBJ2-7; 8 bases map to TRBD1. The CDR3 has 14 amino acids. The germline V gene has CDR1 SGHRS and CDR2 YFSETQ. The V segment lost 4 bases and the J segment 3 bases; nucleotides outside the gene matches: 6. The CDR3 loop reads CASSQGAVYYEQYF. The CDR3 region has the DNA TGCGCCAGCAGCCAGGGGGCTGTTTACTACGAGCAGTACTTC.

The chain recombines TRBV12-3 or TRBV12-4 with TRBJ1-1, with D possibly TRBD1 on 6 matching bases. Deletions cut 5 bases from V and 0 bases from J, with 13 bases between. CDR3 length: 15 amino acids. This CDR3 is CASSPRRGLNTEAFF. Here the CDR3 DNA reads TGTGCCAGCAGTCCCCGGCGGGGGCTGAACACTGAAGCTTTCTTT.

The J gene is TRBJ1-1, the V gene TRBV10-3; tentatively, D is TRBD1 (5 bases). With 5 bases removed from V and 4 bases from J, the gap between germline ends came to 14 bases. Germline lookup yields CDR1 ENHRY and CDR2 SYGVKD. CDR3 length: 14 residues. CDR3 DNA: TGTGCCATCAGTAAGCAGGGAATTGGCACTGAAGCTTTCTTT. Translated, it gives CAISKQGIGTEAFF.

This clonotype came up a few times. The genes are TRBV6-5 and TRBJ1-6; D not resolved. V lost 7 bases and J 9 bases, leaving 10 bases between the germline ends. Germline CDR1 is MNHEY and CDR2 is SVGAGI. The CDR3 spans 12 residues. DNA of the CDR3: TGTGCCAGCACCGAGGGTTTTTCACCCCTCCACTTT. It encodes CASTEGFSPLHF.

CDR3 in amino acids: CASSQDDRVNYGYTF. The CDR3 DNA is TGCGCCAGCAGCCAAGATGACAGGGTGAACTATGGCTACACCTTC. This chain links TRBV4-1 with TRBJ1-2, with 7 nucleotides matching TRBD1. This CDR3 spans 15 amino acids. The V segment lost 0 bases and the J segment 2 bases; nucleotides outside the gene matches: 3. The germline V gene encodes CDR1 MGHRA and CDR2 YSYEKL.

Only a few counts were recorded for this clonotype. The chain links TRBV29-1 to TRBJ1-2; 8 nucleotides agree with TRBD1. V shed 4 bases, J shed 5 bases, and the junction held 3 bases outside the gene matches. Germline lookup yields CDR1 SQVTM and CDR2 ANQGSEA. The CDR3 is made up of 12 amino acids. CDR3 sequence (DNA): TGCAGCGTTGGGACAGGGACGTATGGCTACACCTTC. Translated, it gives CSVGTGTYGYTF.

This clonotype was detected only a few times. The rearrangement uses TRBV10-3 and TRBJ1-1; TRBD1 matches at 9 bases. V was pared by 2 bases and J by 3 bases, with 7 bases of the junction left unmatched. The germline V gene has CDR1 ENHRY and CDR2 SYGVKD. This CDR3 has 16 amino acids. Written as DNA, the CDR3 is TGTGCCATCAGTGAGGTACCGGGACAGGGTTACACTGAAGCTTTCTTT. This encodes CAISEVPGQGYTEAFF.